This entry lists 22 T cell receptor beta chains sequenced from one sample in a study of T cells after posttransplantation cyclophosphamide. The naive gate required viable CD3+CD4+ or CD3+CD8+ cells with CCR7+CD45RA+CD45RO-CD95-CD27+CD28+ phenotype. Clones were sequenced by immunoSEQ multiplex PCR, and TCRdb holds only the in-frame ones, with some missing. The profile shows about 32,000 clones, more than 85% of them singletons. Sequencing was performed on naive CD4+ T cells sorted from blood. These receptors all come from a man aged 25-45 years in good health and a related stem cell transplant donor.

The rearrangement uses TRBV7-9 and TRBJ1-1; 7 nucleotides match TRBD1. The germline V gene has CDR1 SEHNR and CDR2 FQNEAQ (reference sequence). The V and J ends lost 7 bases and 5 bases, in that order; junction bases with no gene match: 16. The length of the CDR3 is 16 residues. The CDR3 coding sequence is TGTGCCAGCACCACCCTCCGCTCCAGGGGGAATACTGAAGCTTTCTTT. This translates into CASTTLRSRGNTEAFF.

The rearrangement uses TRBV7-2 and TRBJ2-3, with TRBD1 matching over 8 bases. J was trimmed by 1 base and V by 5 bases; bases with no gene match: 11. The CDR3 is made up of 17 amino acids. The germline CDR1 and CDR2 sequences are SGHTA and FQGNSA. CDR3 coding DNA: TGTGCCAGCAGCCCCCAGCGGGCAGGGGGCCGCACAGATACGCAGTATTTT. Translated, it gives CASSPQRAGGRTDTQYF.

The chain recombines TRBV28 with TRBJ2-3, with 9 positions matching TRBD1. There are 16 residues in the CDR3. Germline V CDR1 and CDR2: MDHEN, SYDVKM. The ends lost 4 bases at V and 2 bases at J; junction bases unmatched: 7. CDR3 nucleotides: TGTGCCAGCAGTTCGATAGGGACAGGGAACACAGATACGCAGTATTTT. Translating it yields CASSSIGTGNTDTQYF.

This sequence joins TRBV5-1 and TRBJ2-5; D is unclear. Germline-derived CDR1 and CDR2 are SGHRS and YFSETQ. The V gene lost 5 bases and the J gene lost 0 bases, with 11 bases spanning the gap. The CDR3 loop spans 14 amino acids. The CDR3 loop reads CASRSVGYQETQYF. As DNA, the CDR3 is TGCGCCAGCAGGTCCGTCGGGTACCAAGAGACCCAGTACTTC.

The rearrangement uses TRBV5-5 and TRBJ1-5; 8 positions agree with TRBD1. This CDR3 region has 14 residues. J lost 4 bases, V lost 4 bases, and 4 bases had no gene match. Germline V gives CDR1 SGHKS, CDR2 YYEKEE (reference sequence). CDR3: CASSPGQANQPQHF. In DNA, the CDR3 is TGTGCCAGCAGCCCGGGACAGGCTAATCAGCCCCAGCATTTT.

Points on this clone: Relative to the germline gene, one junction end is altered; a read error may explain this. The V gene is TRBV18, the J gene TRBJ1-1; unclear D gene. Germline CDR1 KGHSH, CDR2 LQKENI. This CDR3 has 13 residues. DNA for the CDR3: TGTGCCAGCTCACCATCGGGGAACCCTGAAGCTTTCTTT. Translation: CASSPSGNPEAFF.

The DNA for the CDR3 is TGTGCCAGCAGCCATGCGTTCTCTGGGGCCAACGTCCTGACTTTC. The encoded protein is CASSHAFSGANVLTF. The chain carries TRBV7-9 and TRBJ2-6; D is undetermined. Between the trimmed V and J ends, which lost 5 bases and 0 bases, there was a span of 8 bases. There are 15 residues in the CDR3. The germline V gene encodes CDR1 SEHNR and CDR2 FQNEAQ (reference sequence). Combining the CDR3 with reference TRBV7-9 and TRBJ2-6 gives the whole variable domain DTGVSQNPRHKITKRGQNVTFRCDPISEHNRLYWYRQTLGQGPEFLTYFQNEAQLEKSRLLSDRFSAERPKGSFSTLEIQRTEQGDSAMYLCASSHAFSGANVLTFGAGSRLTVL.

The V gene is TRBV27, the J gene TRBJ1-5; 9 bases are shared with TRBD1. Germline values: CDR1 MNHEY, CDR2 SMNVEV (reference sequence). The CDR3 spans 14 residues. V trimming: 6 bases; J trimming: 6 bases; junction bases outside the gene matches: 6. In DNA form, the CDR3 reads TGTGCCAGCAGCTTACAGGGGGCAGCTCAGCCCCAGCATTTT. This encodes CASSLQGAAQPQHF.

The chain carries TRBV18 and TRBJ2-7, with 9 bases that match TRBD2. The CDR3 is made up of 14 amino acids. CDR1 and CDR2 (germline): KGHSH, LQKENI. Trimming took 3 bases from V and 5 from J; bases not matched to a gene: 5. The CDR3 DNA reads TGTGCCAGCTCACCTCGGACTAGCGCAAACGAGCAGTACTTC. This sequence encodes CASSPRTSANEQYF. Based on the CDR3 plus reference TRBV18 and TRBJ2-7, the full variable domain is NAGVMQNPRHLVRRRGQEARLRCSPMKGHSHVYWYRQLPEEGLKFMVYLQKENIIDESGMPKERFSAEFPKEGPSILRIQQVVRGDSAAYFCASSPRTSANEQYFGPGTRLTVT.

This rearrangement joins TRBV7-9 to TRBJ1-4; 10 bases match TRBD1. There are 17 residues in the CDR3. Germline lookup yields CDR1 SEHNR and CDR2 FQNEAQ (reference sequence). J lost 0 bases, V lost 1 base, and 2 bases had no gene match. CDR3 in amino acids: CASSLGDRGATNEKLFF. The CDR3 bases are TGTGCCAGCAGCTTAGGGGACAGGGGTGCAACTAATGAAAAACTGTTTTTT.

This clone was seen a single time. The chain couples TRBV11-2 to TRBJ2-1; 10 nucleotides line up with TRBD1. The CDR3 loop spans 13 amino acids. Germline trimming cut 5 bases from V and 6 bases from J; bases unmatched to any gene: 1. Germline CDR1 is SGHAT and CDR2 is FQNNGV. The CDR3, as DNA: TGTGCCAGCAGCCGGACAGGGGGCAATGAGCAGTTCTTC. It translates to CASSRTGGNEQFF.

The rearrangement links TRBV2 to TRBJ2-4, with D perhaps matching TRBD1 (6 bases). The CDR3 extends over 14 amino acids. The ends were cut back, 4 bases at V and 6 bases at J, with 13 bases in the middle. The germline gives CDR1 SNHLY, CDR2 FYNNEI. Here the CDR3 DNA reads TGTGCCAGCAGTGGACAGGCAGGGGTAAACATTCAGTACTTC. Its translation: CASSGQAGVNIQYF.

The chain recombines TRBV6-5 with TRBJ1-1; TRBD1 might be the D (5 bases). V lost 2 bases to trimming and J lost 3 bases, with 10 bases between them. CDR1 MNHEY and CDR2 SVGAGI come from the germline V gene. The CDR3 has 14 amino acids. The CDR3 here is CASSYGSGDTEAFF. CDR3 bases: TGTGCCAGCAGTTACGGCTCGGGGGACACTGAAGCTTTCTTT.

This clone was detected only once. The chain uses TRBV7-9 and TRBJ2-2; D perhaps matches TRBD1 (5 bases). V lost 9 bases to trimming and J lost 2 bases, with 13 bases between them. Per the germline V gene, CDR1 is SEHNR and CDR2 is FQNEAQ (reference sequence). The CDR3 spans 14 residues. Here the CDR3 DNA reads TGTGCCAGTACCCTAGGGGAAAACACCGGGGAGCTGTTTTTT. Its protein product is CASTLGENTGELFF.

The chain combines TRBV9 with TRBJ2-3, with 11 bases matching TRBD2. The trim removed 0 bases at V and 4 bases at J, leaving 4 bases unmatched. Germline V gives CDR1 SGDLS, CDR2 YYNGEE. This CDR3 has 16 residues. The DNA of the CDR3 is TGTGCCAGCAGCGTAGGGACTAGCGGGCCTTCAGATACGCAGTATTTT. Encoded protein: CASSVGTSGPSDTQYF.

V and J are TRBV5-1 and TRBJ2-7; 11 bases line up with TRBD1. The CDR3 is 16 amino acids. The germline V gene has CDR1 SGHRS and CDR2 YFSETQ. V shed 4 bases and J 3 bases; nucleotides not matched to a gene: 9. CDR3 nucleotide sequence: TGCGCCAGCAGCCCGGACGTGGGACAGGGGGTCTACGAGCAGTACTTC. Protein product: CASSPDVGQGVYEQYF.

CDR3 sequence (DNA): TGTGCCAGTAGTATAGTAGGGACAGGGCCCTCTGGGGCCAACGTCCTGACTTTC. It yields the protein CASSIVGTGPSGANVLTF. This chain uses TRBV19 with TRBJ2-6, with 9 bases identical to TRBD1. Germline V gives CDR1 LNHDA, CDR2 SQIVND (reference sequence). Trimming at V came to 1 base and at J to 0 bases, leaving 4 bases not matched to a gene. CDR3 length: 18 amino acids.

Here the CDR3 reads CASSLVGGGDGYTF. The CDR3 bases are TGCGCCAGCAGCTTGGTGGGGGGAGGTGATGGCTACACCTTC. The J gene is TRBJ1-2, the V gene TRBV5-1; a weak D match, TRBD1 (5 bases). Germline V gene data show CDR1 as SGHRS and CDR2 as YFSETQ. This CDR3 contains 14 residues. V was cut by 0 bases and J by 6 bases, with 12 bases left in between.

V gene TRBV27 combines with J gene TRBJ2-2, with a weak D call TRBD1 (6 bases). The germline CDR1 and CDR2 sequences are MNHEY and SMNVEV (reference sequence). The CDR3 has 13 residues. V lost 6 bases, J lost 10 bases, and 15 bases lay in between. The CDR3 region is CASREDRDQELFF. CDR3 DNA sequence: TGTGCCAGCAGGGAGGACAGAGACCAGGAGCTGTTTTTT.

The rearrangement links TRBV5-1 to TRBJ1-6, with 9 bases that match TRBD1. The V segment lost 3 bases and the J segment 7 bases; nucleotides outside the gene matches: 5. The germline V gene has CDR1 SGHRS and CDR2 YFSETQ. CDR3 length equals 15 residues. CDR3 in DNA: TGCGCCAGCAGCTCGGACAGGGGAAACAATTCACCCCTCCACTTT. This codes for CASSSDRGNNSPLHF.

V gene TRBV9 combines with J gene TRBJ2-3; 10 nucleotides agree with TRBD1. CDR3 length: 19 residues. V gave up 0 bases and J gave up 2 bases; unmatched junction bases: 12. The germline gives CDR1 SGDLS, CDR2 YYNGEE. CDR3 coding DNA: TGTGCCAGCAGCGTAGAACGTCGGGAGGGGACAGGGGACACAGATACGCAGTATTTT. Its protein product is CASSVERREGTGDTDTQYF.

The chain combines TRBV7-6 with TRBJ2-5; 11 bases map to TRBD2. CDR3 length: 16 amino acids. CDR1 and CDR2 from the germline V gene are SGHVS and FNYEAQ. Losses at the gene ends were 4 bases for V and 5 bases for J; bases not matched to a gene: 9. DNA for the CDR3: TGTGCCAGCAGCTACTTGCTAGCGGGGGGCGGGGAGACCCAGTACTTC. It codes for CASSYLLAGGGETQYF.